The entry that follows covers one TCR beta chain sequence. These data belong to a study of T cell changes during pregnancy in multiple sclerosis. Using immunoSEQ multiplex PCR, the repertoire was profiled, and TCRdb retains in-frame clones only, with some absent. The sample lists 40,000 or so clones, roughly 90% seen once, with around 5.5% in the top ten. From germline, CDR1 is LGHNA and CDR2 YSLEER. The CDR3 has 14 amino acids. V shed 3 bases, J shed 8 bases, and the junction held 5 bases outside the gene matches. The origin of this receptor is a female donor with multiple sclerosis, enrolled in a pregnancy study. The V and J genes are TRBV4-3 and TRBJ1-1, with 11 bases identical to TRBD1. This material consisted of CD8+ T cells from peripheral blood mononuclear cells, taken in the third trimester of pregnancy. CDR3: CASSQDRDRGEAFF. As DNA, the CDR3 is TGCGCCAGCAGCCAGGACCGGGACAGGGGGGAAGCTTTCTTT.